This T cell receptor beta chain was profiled in a study of graft-versus-host responses after intestinal transplantation. Study-wide background: Tacrolimus and steroids were given for three to four years to all recipients after anti-thymocyte globulin induction.

Study-wide results and limits: GvH clones surfaced in recipient marrow, some emerging earlier in ileum or blood. Graft-donor T cell macrochimerism in patients accompanied high graft-versus-host to host-versus-graft clonal ratios in allografts. Maximum circulating GvH clone levels tracked with early post-transplant HvG decreases.

CDR1 is ENHRY and CDR2 is SYGVKD in the germline V gene. CDR3 size: 14 residues. The germline V and J ends were trimmed by 9 bases and 2 bases, with 16 bases remaining between them. Profiled with immunoSEQ multiplex PCR; TCRdb holds only in-frame clones, not every one. This repertoire shows 10,000 to 15,000 clones, 93% found once; its top ten account for about 4.2%. To note about this clone: No antigen is known for it.

The sequencing used PBMCs, collected 950 to 1,200 days after intestinal transplantation. This receptor was taken from a human patient who received an intestinal transplant, so some T cells may come from the graft donor. The chain couples TRBV10-3 to TRBJ1-1; a possible D gene is TRBD1 (6 bases). CDR3 coding DNA: TGTGCCATAGCGAAATGGACAGATAACACTGAAGCTTTCTTT. Its protein product is CAIAKWTDNTEAFF.